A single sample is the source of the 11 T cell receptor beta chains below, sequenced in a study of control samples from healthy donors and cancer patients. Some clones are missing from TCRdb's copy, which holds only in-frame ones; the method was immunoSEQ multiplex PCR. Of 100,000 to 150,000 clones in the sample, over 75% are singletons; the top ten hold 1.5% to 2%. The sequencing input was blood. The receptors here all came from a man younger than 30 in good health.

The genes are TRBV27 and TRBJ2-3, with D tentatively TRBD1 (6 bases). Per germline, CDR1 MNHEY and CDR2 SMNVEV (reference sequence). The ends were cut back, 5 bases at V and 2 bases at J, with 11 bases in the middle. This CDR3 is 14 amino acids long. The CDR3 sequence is CASSMGHNTDTQYF. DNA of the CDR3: TGTGCCAGCAGTATGGGACACAACACAGATACGCAGTATTTT.

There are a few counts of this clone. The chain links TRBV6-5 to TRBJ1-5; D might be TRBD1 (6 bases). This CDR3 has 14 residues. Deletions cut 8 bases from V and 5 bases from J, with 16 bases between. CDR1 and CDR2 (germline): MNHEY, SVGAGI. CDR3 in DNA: TGTGCCAGCGCCGGGGGAGGGGGAGATCAGCCCCAGCATTTT. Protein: CASAGGGGDQPQHF.

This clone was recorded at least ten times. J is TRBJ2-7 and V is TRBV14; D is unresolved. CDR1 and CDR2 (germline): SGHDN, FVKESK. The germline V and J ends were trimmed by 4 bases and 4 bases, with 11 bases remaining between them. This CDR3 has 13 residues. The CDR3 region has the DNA TGTGCCAGCAGCCCTTTCGTGGGTTACGAGCAGTACTTC. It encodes CASSPFVGYEQYF.

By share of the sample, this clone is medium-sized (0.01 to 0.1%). CDR3 coding DNA: TGTGCCAGCAGCTTAGATCAGGGGCCGGATCAGCCCCAGCATTTT. Translating it yields CASSLDQGPDQPQHF. The gene calls are TRBV7-8 and TRBJ1-5; perhaps TRBD1 as D (6 bases). Germline values: CDR1 SGHVS, CDR2 FQNEAQ. V was pared by 1 base and J by 5 bases, with 12 bases between. This CDR3 has 15 residues.

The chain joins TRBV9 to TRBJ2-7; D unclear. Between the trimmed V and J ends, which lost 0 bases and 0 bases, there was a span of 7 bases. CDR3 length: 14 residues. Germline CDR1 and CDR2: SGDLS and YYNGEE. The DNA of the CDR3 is TGTGCCAGCAGCGTAGCTCGGGTCTCCTACGAGCAGTACTTC. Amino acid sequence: CASSVARVSYEQYF.

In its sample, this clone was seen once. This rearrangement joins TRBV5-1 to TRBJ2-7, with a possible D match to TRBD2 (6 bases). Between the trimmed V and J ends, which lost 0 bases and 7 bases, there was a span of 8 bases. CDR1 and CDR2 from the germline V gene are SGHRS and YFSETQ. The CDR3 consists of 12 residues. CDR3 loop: CASSLAAGEQYF. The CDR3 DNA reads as TGCGCCAGCAGCTTGGCCGCGGGAGAGCAGTACTTC.

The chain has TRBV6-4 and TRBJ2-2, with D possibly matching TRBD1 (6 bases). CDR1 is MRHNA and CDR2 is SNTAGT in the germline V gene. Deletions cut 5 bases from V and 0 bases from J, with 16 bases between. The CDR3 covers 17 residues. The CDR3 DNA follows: TGTGCCAGCAGTCGATCCCCGACAGGCCCGAACACCGGGGAGCTGTTTTTT. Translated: CASSRSPTGPNTGELFF.

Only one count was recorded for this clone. CDR3 protein: CATSDFSPGGYEQYF. The CDR3, as DNA: TGTGCCACCAGTGATTTCAGTCCAGGGGGCTACGAGCAGTACTTC. V is TRBV24-1 and J is TRBJ2-7, with 7 positions matching TRBD1. Looked up from germline, CDR1 is KGHDR and CDR2 is SFDVKD. Germline trimming cut 1 base from V and 3 bases from J; bases unmatched to any gene: 5. This CDR3 contains 15 residues.

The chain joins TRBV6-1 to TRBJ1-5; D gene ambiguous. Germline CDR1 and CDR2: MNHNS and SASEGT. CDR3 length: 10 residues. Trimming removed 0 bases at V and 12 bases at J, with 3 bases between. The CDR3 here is CASSEADQHF. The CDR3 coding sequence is TGTGCCAGCAGTGAAGCAGACCAGCATTTT.

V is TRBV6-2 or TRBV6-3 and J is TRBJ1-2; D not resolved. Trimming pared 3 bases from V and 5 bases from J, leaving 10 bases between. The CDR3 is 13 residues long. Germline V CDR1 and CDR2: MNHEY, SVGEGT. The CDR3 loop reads CASSYLEKYGYTF. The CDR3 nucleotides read TGTGCCAGCAGTTATTTAGAAAAATATGGCTACACCTTC.

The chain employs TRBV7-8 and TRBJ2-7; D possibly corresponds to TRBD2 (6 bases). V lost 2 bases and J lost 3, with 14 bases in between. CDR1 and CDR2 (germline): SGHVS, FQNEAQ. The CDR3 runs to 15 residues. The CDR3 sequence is CASSLQVTGVYEQYF. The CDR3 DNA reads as TGTGCCAGCAGCTTACAAGTCACGGGGGTCTACGAGCAGTACTTC.